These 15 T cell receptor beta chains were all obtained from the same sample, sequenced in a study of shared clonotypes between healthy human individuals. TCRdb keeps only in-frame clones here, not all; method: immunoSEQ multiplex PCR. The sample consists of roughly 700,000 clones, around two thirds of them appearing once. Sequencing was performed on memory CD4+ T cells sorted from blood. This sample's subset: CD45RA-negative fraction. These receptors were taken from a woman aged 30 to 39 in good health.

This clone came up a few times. CDR3 sequence: CASSPPVVNTEAFF. The CDR3 DNA reads as TGTGCCAGCTCACCACCGGTAGTGAACACTGAAGCTTTCTTT. V is TRBV18 and J is TRBJ1-1; D gene uncertain. CDR1 is KGHSH, CDR2 LQKENI, per germline. The CDR3 loop spans 14 amino acids. V lost 0 bases, J lost 0 bases, and 5 bases lay in between.

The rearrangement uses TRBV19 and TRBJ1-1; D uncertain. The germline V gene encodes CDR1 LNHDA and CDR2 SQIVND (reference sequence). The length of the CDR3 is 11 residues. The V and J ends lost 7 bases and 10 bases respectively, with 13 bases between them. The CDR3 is CASIPPPPAFF. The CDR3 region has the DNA TGTGCCAGTATCCCTCCCCCCCCAGCTTTCTTT.

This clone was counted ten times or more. CDR3 sequence: CAWSLWEVSTEAFF. CDR3 bases: TGTGCCTGGAGTTTGTGGGAGGTTTCGACTGAAGCTTTCTTT. This chain links TRBV30 with TRBJ1-1, with no clear D. The CDR3 runs to 14 residues. Deletions cut 2 bases from V and 5 bases from J, with 15 bases between. Germline-derived CDR1 and CDR2 are GTSNPN and SVGIG (reference sequence).

Here the CDR3 DNA reads TGTGCCACCTCAGCGGGGCTCCAAGAGACCCAGTACTTC. Its protein is CATSAGLQETQYF. The rearrangement links TRBV21-1 to TRBJ2-5; the table's D gene call, TRBD2, was not cross checked with the DNA. TRBV21-1 corresponds to a pseudogene. The CDR3 is 13 amino acids.

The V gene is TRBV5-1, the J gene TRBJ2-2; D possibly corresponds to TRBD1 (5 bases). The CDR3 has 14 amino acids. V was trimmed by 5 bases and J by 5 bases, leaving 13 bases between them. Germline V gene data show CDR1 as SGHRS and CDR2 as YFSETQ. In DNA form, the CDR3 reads TGCGCCAGCAGTGTAGGGGTTGTAACCGGGGAGCTGTTTTTT. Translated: CASSVGVVTGELFF.

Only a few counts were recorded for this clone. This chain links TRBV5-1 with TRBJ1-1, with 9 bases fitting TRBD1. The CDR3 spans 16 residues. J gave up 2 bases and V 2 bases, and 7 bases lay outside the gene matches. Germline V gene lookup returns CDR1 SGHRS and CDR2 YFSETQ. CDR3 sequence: CASSFRQGGTNTEAFF. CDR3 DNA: TGCGCCAGCAGCTTCCGACAGGGGGGAACTAACACTGAAGCTTTCTTT.

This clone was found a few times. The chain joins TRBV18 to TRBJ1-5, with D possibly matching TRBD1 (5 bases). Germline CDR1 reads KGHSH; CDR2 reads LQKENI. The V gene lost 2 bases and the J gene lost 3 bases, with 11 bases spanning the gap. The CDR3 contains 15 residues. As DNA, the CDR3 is TGTGCCAGCTCACCAGAGACAGTTTTCAATCAGCCCCAGCATTTT. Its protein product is CASSPETVFNQPQHF.

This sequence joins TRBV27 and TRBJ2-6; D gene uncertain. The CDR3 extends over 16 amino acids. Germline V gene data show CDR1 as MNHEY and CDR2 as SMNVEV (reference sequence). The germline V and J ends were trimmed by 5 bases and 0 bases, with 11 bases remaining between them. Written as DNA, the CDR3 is TGTGCCAGCAGTCCACGACCGAGCTCTGGGGCCAACGTCCTGACTTTC. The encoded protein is CASSPRPSSGANVLTF.

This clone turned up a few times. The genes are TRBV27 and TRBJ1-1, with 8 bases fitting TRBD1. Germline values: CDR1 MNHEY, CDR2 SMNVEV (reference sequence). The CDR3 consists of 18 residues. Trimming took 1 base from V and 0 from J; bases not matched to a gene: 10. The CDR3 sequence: CASSLYGRGPAMNTEAFF. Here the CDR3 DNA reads TGTGCCAGCAGTTTATATGGCAGGGGGCCGGCAATGAACACTGAAGCTTTCTTT.

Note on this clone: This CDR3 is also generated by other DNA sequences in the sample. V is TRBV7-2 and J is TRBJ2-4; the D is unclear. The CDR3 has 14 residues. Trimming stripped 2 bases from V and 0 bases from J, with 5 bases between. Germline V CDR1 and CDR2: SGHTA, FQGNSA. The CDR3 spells CASSLLGAKNIQYF. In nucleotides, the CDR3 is TGTGCCAGCAGCTTATTAGGAGCCAAAAACATTCAGTACTTC. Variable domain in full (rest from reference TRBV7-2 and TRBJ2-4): GAGVSQSPSNKVTEKGKDVELRCDPISGHTALYWYRQSLGQGLEFLIYFQGNSAPDKSGLPSDRFSAERTGGSVSTLTIQRTQQEDSAVYLCASSLLGAKNIQYFGAGTRLSVL.

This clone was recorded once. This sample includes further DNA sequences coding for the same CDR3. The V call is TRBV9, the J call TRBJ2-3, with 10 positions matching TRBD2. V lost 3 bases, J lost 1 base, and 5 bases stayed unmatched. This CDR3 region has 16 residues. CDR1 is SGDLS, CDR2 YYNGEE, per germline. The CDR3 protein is CASSDLGTSGTDTQYF. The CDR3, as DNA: TGTGCCAGCAGCGACCTCGGGACTAGCGGCACAGATACGCAGTATTTT.

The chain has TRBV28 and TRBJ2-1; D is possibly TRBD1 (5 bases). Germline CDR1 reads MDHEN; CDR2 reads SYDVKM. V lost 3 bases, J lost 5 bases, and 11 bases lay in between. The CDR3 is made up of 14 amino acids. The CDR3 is CASSLPGPHNEQFF. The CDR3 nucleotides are TGTGCCAGCAGTTTGCCAGGGCCTCACAATGAGCAGTTCTTC.

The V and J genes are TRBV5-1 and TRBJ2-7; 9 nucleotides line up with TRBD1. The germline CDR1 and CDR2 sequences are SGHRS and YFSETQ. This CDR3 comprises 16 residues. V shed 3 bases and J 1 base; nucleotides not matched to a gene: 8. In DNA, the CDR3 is TGCGCCAGCAGCTCTGGACAGGGGACCATATCCTACGAGCAGTACTTC. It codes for CASSSGQGTISYEQYF.

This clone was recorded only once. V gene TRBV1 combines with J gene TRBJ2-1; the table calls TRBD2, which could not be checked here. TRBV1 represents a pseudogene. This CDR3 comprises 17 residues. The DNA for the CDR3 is TGCACCAGCAGCCGAGCTAACGGGACTAGCGAGTACAATGAGCAGTTCTTC. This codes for CTSSRANGTSEYNEQFF.

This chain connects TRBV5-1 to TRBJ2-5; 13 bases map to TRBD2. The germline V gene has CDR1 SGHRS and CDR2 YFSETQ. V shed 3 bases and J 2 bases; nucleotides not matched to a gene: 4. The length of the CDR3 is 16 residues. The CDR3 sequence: CASSSGLAGQQETQYF. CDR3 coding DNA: TGCGCCAGCAGCTCGGGACTAGCGGGGCAACAAGAGACCCAGTACTTC.